The clone carrying this T cell receptor beta chain has just a few counts. This sample is drawn from a study of identical twins. It was template switching that added a universal primer site, and there were unique molecular identifiers on the cDNA. TCRdb analysed the 5' RACE reads with MiXCR anew, one entry per CDR3 protein. The sample lists 1,800,000 or so distinct CDR3 sequences; roughly 35% were seen once. This sequence originates from a newborn girl in good health. Sequencing used cord blood.

This CDR3 is CASSEPSGSSYNEQYF. CDR3 coding DNA: TGTGCCAGCAGTGAACCTAGCGGGAGCTCCTACAATGAGCAGTACTTC. J is TRBJ2-1 and V is TRBV2, with 10 bases fitting TRBD2. The DNA end is a closer match to TRBJ2-7, so the J assignment may be wrong. This CDR3 is 16 amino acids long. CDR1 SNHLY and CDR2 FYNNEI come from the germline V gene.